This TCR beta chain came from a study of long-term antiretroviral therapy in people with HIV. The authors ran the immunoSEQ assay, v3.0, at survey level. Clones were sequenced by immunoSEQ multiplex PCR, and TCRdb holds only the in-frame ones, with some missing. In the table there are fewer than 20,000 clones, around 74% of which are singletons. The V and J ends lost 4 bases and 1 base respectively, with 19 bases between them. Germline V gene lookup returns CDR1 SGHRS and CDR2 YFSETQ. The CDR3 totals 17 residues. This TCR came from a man aged 25-45 years with HIV. The material was unsorted PBMCs, obtained at the start of antiretroviral therapy. The rearrangement links TRBV5-1 to TRBJ2-3; D assignment may be TRBD1 or TRBD2 (7 bases each). In DNA, the CDR3 is TGCGCCAGCAGCGTCCGCCGACAGGGAGGGGGCACAGATACGCAGTATTTT. Translated, it gives CASSVRRQGGGTDTQYF. The full variable domain, with the rest looked up from reference TRBV5-1 and TRBJ2-3, is KAGVTQTPRYLIKTRGQQVTLSCSPISGHRSVSWYQQTPGQGLQFLFEYFSETQRNKGNFPGRFSGRQFSNSRSEMNVSTLELGDSALYLCASSVRRQGGGTDTQYFGPGTRLTVL.